The 8 T cell receptor beta chains in this list originate from one sample, sequenced in a study of OX40 agonist ivuxolimab in advanced cancers. Libraries were made using the immunoSEQ multiplex PCR assay. Here the immuneACCESS table is served through TCRdb, limited to in-frame sequences with V and J called. Missing clones are a known gap in these copies; in checked studies unresolved V genes cover under half, and the rest lacks a known reason. This sample gives about 100,000 clones in total; under 95% of them show up just once. The top ten constitute 0.5% to 0.65% of the sample. The material was CD4+ or CD8+ T cells sorted from blood, obtained in a trial of the OX40 agonist ivuxolimab. The receptor set was obtained from an adult with an advanced solid tumor such as melanoma, head and neck, liver or kidney cancer.

The rearrangement joins TRBV7-9 to TRBJ1-1; D not resolved. Trimming cost V 4 bases and J 3 bases, with 6 bases left between them. CDR1 is SEHNR, CDR2 FQNEAQ, per germline (reference sequence). The length of the CDR3 is 12 residues. CDR3 bases: TGTGCCAGCAGCTCCCGGGACACTGAAGCTTTCTTT. It specifies CASSSRDTEAFF.

V is TRBV5-1 and J is TRBJ2-1, with 9 bases fitting TRBD2. V gave up 0 bases and J gave up 10 bases; unmatched junction bases: 8. In germline, CDR1 is SGHRS, CDR2 YFSETQ. This CDR3 region has 15 residues. CDR3 in DNA: TGCGCCAGCAGCTTGGGACTAGCGGTTCTGAACGAGCAGTTCTTC. This sequence encodes CASSLGLAVLNEQFF.

This rearrangement joins TRBV6-1 to TRBJ1-2; 9 bases map to TRBD1. Germline V CDR1 and CDR2: MNHNS, SASEGT. With V trimmed by 6 bases and J by 4 bases, 3 bases remained unmatched. This CDR3 comprises 13 residues. The CDR3 coding sequence is TGTGCCAGCAGCGAGGACAGGGGCTATGGCTACACCTTC. This codes for CASSEDRGYGYTF.

The CDR3 loop is CASSPSVAGAQETQYF. In DNA form, the CDR3 reads TGCGCCAGCAGCCCCTCGGTAGCGGGGGCCCAAGAGACCCAGTACTTC. This chain uses TRBV5-1 with TRBJ2-5, with 9 positions matching TRBD2. V gave up 4 bases and J gave up 1 base; unmatched junction bases: 8. This CDR3 is built from 16 residues. The V gene's germline CDR1 is SGHRS and CDR2 YFSETQ.

The chain carries TRBV7-8 and TRBJ2-3; D unresolved. The CDR3 covers 16 residues. Trimming removed 5 bases at V and 2 bases at J, with 17 bases between. Germline V gene sequence: CDR1 SGHVS, CDR2 FQNEAQ. CDR3 amino acids: CASSQLGLWDTDTQYF. CDR3 sequence (DNA): TGTGCCAGCAGCCAGTTAGGTCTATGGGACACAGATACGCAGTATTTT.

J is TRBJ2-1 and V is TRBV7-2, with TRBD2 matching over 7 bases. Germline V gene data show CDR1 as SGHTA and CDR2 as FQGNSA. This CDR3 has 16 amino acids. V lost 5 bases, J lost 2 bases, and 9 bases stayed unmatched. CDR3 in DNA: TGTGCCAGCAGCCGGCCGGGGGGAGGGACCTACAATGAGCAGTTCTTC. Protein: CASSRPGGGTYNEQFF. Drawing the rest from reference TRBV7-2 and TRBJ2-1, the complete variable domain is GAGVSQSPSNKVTEKGKDVELRCDPISGHTALYWYRQSLGQGLEFLIYFQGNSAPDKSGLPSDRFSAERTGGSVSTLTIQRTQQEDSAVYLCASSRPGGGTYNEQFFGPGTRLTVL.

The chain couples TRBV2 to TRBJ2-5; TRBD1 might be the D (6 bases). From germline, CDR1 is SNHLY and CDR2 FYNNEI. The CDR3 is 12 residues long. V shed 6 bases and J shed 5 bases, with 10 bases lying between them. The CDR3 DNA sequence: TGTGCCAGCAGGGGTGACAGGGAGACCCAGTACTTC. Protein sequence: CASRGDRETQYF.

The genes are TRBV7-2 and TRBJ2-7; D is unresolved. There are 13 residues in the CDR3. Germline V gene lookup returns CDR1 SGHTA and CDR2 FQGNSA. V was shortened by 2 bases and J by 5 bases, with 10 bases between the two germline ends. CDR3 loop: CASSLLVSHEQYF. CDR3 coding DNA: TGTGCCAGCAGCTTACTAGTTTCCCACGAGCAGTACTTC.